These T cell receptor beta chains were read from a single sample in a study of cytomegalovirus exposure and HLA in healthy donors. Only in-frame clones appear in the TCRdb table, and some are missing; sequencing was by immunoSEQ multiplex PCR. The table shows over 110,000 clones, with over 65% occurring only once. The sample taken for sequencing was PBMCs. Receptor source: a male donor in good health and CMV-seronegative. Each CDR3 is given with its conserved first and last residue. Fields, in order: D gene, V gene, clone size, J gene, CDR3 DNA, CDR3 protein. The D gene is left open where the match is weak. Where a row states a size, it is once, few, many or the class of an expanded clone; other rows omit it.

>NA|TRBV7-9|NA|TRBJ1-6
TGTGCCAGCAGCTGGACAAGCTCCTATAATTCACCCCTCCACTTT
CASSWTSSYNSPLHF
>NA|TRBV9|NA|TRBJ2-1
TGTGCCAGCAGCGTGGGGGATCTAGCGACCTCCTACAATGAGCAGTTCTTC
CASSVGDLATSYNEQFF
>TRBD2|TRBV14|once|TRBJ2-1
TGTGCCAGCAGCCAAGGGACTAGCGGCAAGTACAATGAGCAGTTCTTC
CASSQGTSGKYNEQFF
>NA|TRBV2|NA|TRBJ2-2
TGTGCCAGCAGTGAAAGGACAGCCACCGGGGAGCTGTTTTTT
CASSERTATGELFF
>NA|TRBV4-3|NA|TRBJ2-5
TGCGCCAGCAGCCAAACTCTCCCGGAGACAGTAGCCCAGTACTTC
CASSQTLPETVAQYF
>TRBD1|TRBV5-1|NA|TRBJ1-1
TGCGCCAGCAGCTCGCGGACAGGGGAATGGACTGAAGCTTTCTTT
CASSSRTGEWTEAFF
>NA|TRBV28|NA|TRBJ2-7
TGTGCCAGCAGGACTAGTTACGAGCAGTACTTC
CASRTSYEQYF
>NA|TRBV1|NA|TRBJ1-1
TGCACCAGCAGCCCTCCCGAGGACAGGCTCCTCTATGAAGCTTTCTTT
CTSSPPEDRLLYEAFF
>NA|TRBV4-1|NA|TRBJ2-3
TGCGCCAGCAGCCAAGTAAGCTCAGATACGCAGTATTTT
CASSQVSSDTQYF
>NA|TRBV11-2|NA|TRBJ2-4
TGTGCCAGCGGCAGGGCAACCAAAAACATTCAGTACTTC
CASGRATKNIQYF
>NA|TRBV18|NA|TRBJ2-2
TGTGCCAGCTCACCACCAGGGGAAACCGGGGAGCTGTTTTTT
CASSPPGETGELFF
>NA|TRBV6-1|few|TRBJ2-1
TGTGCCAGCAGGGGCCGGGGGAGCTCCTACAATGAGCAGTTCTTC
CASRGRGSSYNEQFF
>NA|TRBV5-4|NA|TRBJ2-3
TGTGCCAGCAGCTCCTCCAGCGCTAACACAGATACGCAGTATTTT
CASSSSSANTDTQYF
>NA|TRBV4-1|NA|TRBJ2-5
TGCGCCAGCAGCCCGACTAATCAAGAGACCCAGTACTTC
CASSPTNQETQYF
>NA|TRBV14|few|TRBJ1-1
TGTGCCAGCAGCCAAGACGTCAGGGCTAACGCTGAAGCTTTCTTT
CASSQDVRANAEAFF
>TRBD1|TRBV27|NA|TRBJ1-4
TGTGCCAGCAAGATATTGGACAGGGATAATGAAAAACTGTTTTTT
CASKILDRDNEKLFF
>NA|TRBV14|once|TRBJ2-7
TGTGCCAGCAGCCAAGGGCCCTACGAGCAGTACTTC
CASSQGPYEQYF